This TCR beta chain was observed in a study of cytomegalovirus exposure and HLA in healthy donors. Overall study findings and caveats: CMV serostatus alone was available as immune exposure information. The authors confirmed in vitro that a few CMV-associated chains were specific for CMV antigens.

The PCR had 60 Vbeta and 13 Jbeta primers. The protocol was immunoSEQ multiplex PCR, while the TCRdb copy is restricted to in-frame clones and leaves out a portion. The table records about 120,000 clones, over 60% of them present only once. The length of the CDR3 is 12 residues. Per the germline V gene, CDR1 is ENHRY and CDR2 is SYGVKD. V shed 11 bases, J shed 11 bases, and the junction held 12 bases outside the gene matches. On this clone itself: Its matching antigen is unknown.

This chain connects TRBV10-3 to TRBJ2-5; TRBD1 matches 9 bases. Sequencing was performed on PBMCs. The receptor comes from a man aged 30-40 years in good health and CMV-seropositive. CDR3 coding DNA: TGTGCCGGGGGACAGGGTCCAGGGGAGCAGTACTTC. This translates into CAGGQGPGEQYF.